Listed below are T cell receptor beta chains from one sample, sequenced in a study of OX40 agonist ivuxolimab in advanced cancers. The repertoire was sequenced with immunoSEQ multiplex PCR; TCRdb's copy has only in-frame clones and lacks some. Of about 110,000 clones listed, less than 95% are singletons. The sequences come from CD4+ or CD8+ T cells sorted from blood, collected in a trial of the OX40 agonist ivuxolimab. The receptors shown here come from an adult with an advanced solid tumor such as melanoma, head and neck, liver or kidney cancer. The CDR3 runs from the conserved cysteine through the conserved F or W. A D gene is named only where the DNA matches it firmly. Clone size is not always given. Where it is, it says once, few, many or a class for expanded clones.

>.|TRBV7-9|.|TRBJ2-7
TGTGCCAGCAGTCTAGGGCTCGGGCATTCAGGCGAGCAGTACTTC
CASSLGLGHSGEQYF
>.|TRBV19|.|TRBJ2-5
TGTGCCAGTAGTATAGAACTAACACTGGAGACCCAGTACTTC
CASSIELTLETQYF
>once|TRBV28|.|TRBJ1-3
TGTGCCAGCAGTTCGGGCGAGGACCGCCGCTCTGGAAACACCATATATTTT
CASSSGEDRRSGNTIYF
>.|TRBV11-2|TRBD1|TRBJ2-4
TGTGCCAGCAGCTTAGAGGGGACAGGGGTGGACATTCAGTACTTC
CASSLEGTGVDIQYF
>once|TRBV7-8|TRBD1|TRBJ1-5
TGTGCCAGCAGCTTAGAGTTTCAGGGGGCTCGACAGCCCCAGCATTTT
CASSLEFQGARQPQHF
>.|TRBV2|.|TRBJ1-2
TGTGCCAGCAGCTCGACAGGAGATAACTATGGCTACACCTTC
CASSSTGDNYGYTF
>.|TRBV7-3|TRBD2|TRBJ2-1
TGTGCCAGCAGCGAGAGCCAGGGACTAGCGAAGTACAATGAGCAGTTCTTC
CASSESQGLAKYNEQFF
>.|TRBV6-5|.|TRBJ2-7
TGTGCCAGCAGTTACTCGAGGGTGGCCTCCTACGAGCAGTACTTC
CASSYSRVASYEQYF
>once|TRBV7-2|.|TRBJ2-5
TGTGCCAGCAGCTTAGCGGGCAGGCAAGAGACCCAGTACTTC
CASSLAGRQETQYF
>few|TRBV29-1|TRBD2|TRBJ2-2
TGCAGCGCCGTGGGAGGGCGAGGCACCGGGGAGCTGTTTTTT
CSAVGGRGTGELFF
>.|TRBV7-9|.|TRBJ1-1
TGTGCCAGCAGCTTAGGGGAGAACACTGAAGCTTTCTTT
CASSLGENTEAFF
>.|TRBV9|.|TRBJ2-2
TGTGCCAGCAGCGTAGACGGGTTCGAGCTGTTTTTT
CASSVDGFELFF
>.|TRBV27|.|TRBJ2-2
TGTGCCAGCAGTAACCGCGGCACCCCCGGGACCGGGGAGCTGTTTTTT
CASSNRGTPGTGELFF
>.|TRBV6-5|.|TRBJ2-1
TGTGCCAGCAGTACGGGACTTTACAATGAGCAGTTCTTC
CASSTGLYNEQFF
>.|TRBV6-1|.|TRBJ1-5
TGTGCCAGCAGTGACTTGTTCACCAGGGACAATCAGCCCCAGCATTTT
CASSDLFTRDNQPQHF
>.|TRBV27|.|TRBJ2-1
TGTGCCAGCAGTTTAGTAGCGTTCAATGAGCAGTTCTTC
CASSLVAFNEQFF